This is a list of T cell receptor beta chains from one sample in a study of T cells in Graves' hyperthyroidism and ophthalmopathy. Each CDR3 protein gets one entry after TCRdb re-called the multiplex PCR reads with MiXCR. In the table there are 450,000 to 550,000 distinct CDR3 sequences, approximately 25% of which are singletons. The material sequenced was blood. The receptors here all came from a woman aged 25 to 45 with Graves' ophthalmopathy. Each CDR3 is given with its conserved first and last residue. Each record gives: D gene, V gene, J gene, clone size, CDR3 DNA, CDR3 protein. D genes are given only for firm matches. Expanded clones are given a class, and other clones once, few, many or no size at all.

D gene: TRBD1
V gene: TRBV18
J gene: TRBJ1-2
clone size: many
CDR3 DNA: TGTGCCAGCTCACCATTTGCTCAGGGGGCCAGCGATGGCTACACCTTC
CDR3 protein: CASSPFAQGASDGYTF

D gene: .
V gene: TRBV7-2
J gene: TRBJ1-2
clone size: many
CDR3 DNA: TGTGCCAGCAGCCCCTCGGATCCGGGACATGGCTATGGCTACACCTTC
CDR3 protein: CASSPSDPGHGYGYTF

D gene: TRBD2
V gene: TRBV12-3/TRBV12-4
J gene: TRBJ2-7
clone size: many
CDR3 DNA: TGTGCCAGCAGACTTAGCGGGGGGAGCTACGAGCAGTACTTC
CDR3 protein: CASRLSGGSYEQYF

D gene: TRBD1
V gene: TRBV4-1
J gene: TRBJ1-1
clone size: many
CDR3 DNA: TGCGCCAGCAGCCCCATCCAGGGGGCGAAAACTGAAGCTTTCTTT
CDR3 protein: CASSPIQGAKTEAFF

D gene: .
V gene: TRBV30
J gene: TRBJ1-1
clone size: many
CDR3 DNA: TGTGCCTGGAAGGGGGGCACTGAAGCTTTCTTT
CDR3 protein: CAWKGGTEAFF

D gene: .
V gene: TRBV12-3/TRBV12-4
J gene: TRBJ1-5
clone size: .
CDR3 DNA: TGTGCCAGCAGCAATGGGACACTTGGGAGCAATCAGCCCCAGCATTTT
CDR3 protein: CASSNGTLGSNQPQHF

D gene: TRBD1
V gene: TRBV6-2/TRBV6-3
J gene: TRBJ1-2
clone size: many
CDR3 DNA: TGTGCCAGCAGTACACAGGGGGCGAACTATGGCTACACCTTC
CDR3 protein: CASSTQGANYGYTF

D gene: .
V gene: TRBV7-3
J gene: TRBJ2-5
clone size: .
CDR3 DNA: TGTGCCAGCAGCGCGTCTCATACTCGTGAAGAGACCCAGTACTTC
CDR3 protein: CASSASHTREETQYF

D gene: .
V gene: TRBV6-1
J gene: TRBJ1-2
clone size: many
CDR3 DNA: TGTGCCAGCAAGTGGGGCTATGGCTACACCTTC
CDR3 protein: CASKWGYGYTF

D gene: .
V gene: TRBV20-1
J gene: TRBJ2-4
clone size: many
CDR3 DNA: TGCAGTGCTCCCCCCGGTGGGATTCAGTACTTC
CDR3 protein: CSAPPGGIQYF

D gene: .
V gene: TRBV6-5
J gene: TRBJ2-5
clone size: .
CDR3 DNA: TGTGCCAGCAGTTTGGGGACGGAGGGCCGAGAGACCCAGTACTTC
CDR3 protein: CASSLGTEGRETQYF

D gene: TRBD1
V gene: TRBV7-2
J gene: TRBJ2-2
clone size: many
CDR3 DNA: TGTGCCAGCAGCGTGGGACAGGGTGGCGGGGAGCTGTTTTTT
CDR3 protein: CASSVGQGGGELFF

D gene: .
V gene: TRBV12-3/TRBV12-4
J gene: TRBJ1-2
clone size: .
CDR3 DNA: TGTGCCAGCAGTTTTGAACAGGGTAGGGGCTATGGCTACACCTTC
CDR3 protein: CASSFEQGRGYGYTF

D gene: TRBD1
V gene: TRBV30
J gene: TRBJ1-2
clone size: .
CDR3 DNA: TGTGCCTGGACTCCCAAGGAGGGGGCTGGCTACACCTTC
CDR3 protein: CAWTPKEGAGYTF

D gene: TRBD1
V gene: TRBV5-1
J gene: TRBJ1-1
clone size: .
CDR3 DNA: TGCGCCAGCACCCCGACAGGGTCGAACACTGAAGCTTTCTTT
CDR3 protein: CASTPTGSNTEAFF

D gene: TRBD1
V gene: TRBV5-1
J gene: TRBJ2-6
clone size: few
CDR3 DNA: TGCGCCAGCAGCAGACCGGGACAGCCCTCTGGGGCCAACGTCCTGACTTTC
CDR3 protein: CASSRPGQPSGANVLTF

D gene: .
V gene: TRBV10-3
J gene: TRBJ2-2
clone size: many
CDR3 DNA: TGTGCCATCAGTGAGTCGACAAGGAACACCGGGGAGCTGTTTTTT
CDR3 protein: CAISESTRNTGELFF

D gene: TRBD1
V gene: TRBV20-1
J gene: TRBJ2-7
clone size: many
CDR3 DNA: TGCAGTGCTAGTGACAGGGGGTCCTACGAGCAGTACTTC
CDR3 protein: CSASDRGSYEQYF

D gene: TRBD1
V gene: TRBV5-5
J gene: TRBJ1-2
clone size: few
CDR3 DNA: TGTGCCAGCAGCCGGGACAGGGGTCTATATGGCTACACCTTC
CDR3 protein: CASSRDRGLYGYTF

D gene: .
V gene: TRBV30
J gene: TRBJ1-2
clone size: .
CDR3 DNA: TGTGCCTGGAGCCTTAGGGGCAGCCGAAACCTCTATGGCTACACCTTC
CDR3 protein: CAWSLRGSRNLYGYTF

D gene: TRBD2
V gene: TRBV12-3/TRBV12-4
J gene: TRBJ2-5
clone size: many
CDR3 DNA: TGTGCCAGCAGTTTAGTCTATAGCGGGGGACTTAGAGAGACCCAGTACTTC
CDR3 protein: CASSLVYSGGLRETQYF

D gene: TRBD2
V gene: TRBV6-5
J gene: TRBJ2-2
clone size: many
CDR3 DNA: TGTGCCACTAAGCGGGGGGTTATGGGATTGGACACCGGGGAGCTGTTTTTT
CDR3 protein: CATKRGVMGLDTGELFF

D gene: .
V gene: TRBV2
J gene: TRBJ1-5
clone size: many
CDR3 DNA: TGTGCCAGCAGTGAGGGCAGGGCATCCTATAGCAATCAGCCCCAGCATTTT
CDR3 protein: CASSEGRASYSNQPQHF

D gene: .
V gene: TRBV28
J gene: TRBJ2-2
clone size: .
CDR3 DNA: TGTGCCAGCAGTTTTGTGTACGGGAGTAGCACCGGGGAGCTGTTTTTT
CDR3 protein: CASSFVYGSSTGELFF

D gene: TRBD1
V gene: TRBV30
J gene: TRBJ2-2
clone size: few
CDR3 DNA: TGTGCCTGGAGGACAATACAGGGGATCGGCGGGGAGCTGTTTTTT
CDR3 protein: CAWRTIQGIGGELFF

D gene: TRBD1
V gene: TRBV6-1
J gene: TRBJ1-2
clone size: .
CDR3 DNA: TGTGCCATCAAACGGGGGCAGGGGGAAGGCTACACCTTC
CDR3 protein: CAIKRGQGEGYTF

D gene: TRBD1
V gene: TRBV10-1
J gene: TRBJ2-3
clone size: many
CDR3 DNA: TGCGCCACCGCGGACAGGGATACCACAGATACGCAGTATTTT
CDR3 protein: CATADRDTTDTQYF

D gene: .
V gene: TRBV6-1
J gene: TRBJ2-5
clone size: .
CDR3 DNA: TGTGCCAGCAGTGAAGCGGCACAGAGGGGGACCCAGTACTTC
CDR3 protein: CASSEAAQRGTQYF

D gene: .
V gene: TRBV28
J gene: TRBJ2-6
clone size: few
CDR3 DNA: TGTGCCAGCAGTTCCCCCGGGGTGCAGGGGACTCGCTCTGGGGCCAACGTCCTGACTTTC
CDR3 protein: CASSSPGVQGTRSGANVLTF

D gene: .
V gene: TRBV6-5
J gene: TRBJ1-1
clone size: .
CDR3 DNA: TGTGCCAGCAGTTACCCGGGCTGGCCTTCAGGGGAAGAAGCTTTCTTT
CDR3 protein: CASSYPGWPSGEEAFF

D gene: .
V gene: TRBV29-1
J gene: TRBJ2-7
clone size: .
CDR3 DNA: TGCAGCGTCACCCGGTCTCAGGGGCGCTCCTACGAGCAGTACTTC
CDR3 protein: CSVTRSQGRSYEQYF

D gene: TRBD1
V gene: TRBV18
J gene: TRBJ2-5
clone size: many
CDR3 DNA: TGTGCCAGCTCACCAGGGACAGGGCGGCAAGAGACCCAGTACTTC
CDR3 protein: CASSPGTGRQETQYF

D gene: .
V gene: TRBV6-1
J gene: TRBJ1-1
clone size: .
CDR3 DNA: TGTGCCAGCGGGCAGGCGGGCGGGAATTGGAACACTGAAGATTTCTTT
CDR3 protein: CASGQAGGNWNTEDFF

D gene: .
V gene: TRBV3-1
J gene: TRBJ1-1
clone size: many
CDR3 DNA: TGTGCCAGCAGCCCGACAGTTACTTCCACTGAAGCTTTCTTT
CDR3 protein: CASSPTVTSTEAFF

D gene: TRBD2
V gene: TRBV11-2
J gene: TRBJ2-7
clone size: many
CDR3 DNA: TGTGCCAGCAGCGTTCGGACTAGCGGGGGGGCCGCCTACGAGCAGTACTTC
CDR3 protein: CASSVRTSGGAAYEQYF

D gene: .
V gene: TRBV6-1
J gene: TRBJ2-4
clone size: .
CDR3 DNA: TGTGCCAGCCGACCCCGGACAGCCGAAGCCGGATTAAACATTAAGTACTTC
CDR3 protein: CASRPRTAEAGLNIKYF

D gene: .
V gene: TRBV25-1
J gene: TRBJ2-2
clone size: .
CDR3 DNA: TGTGCCAGCATTCCAGGGTGGGACACCGGGGAGCTGTTTTTT
CDR3 protein: CASIPGWDTGELFF

D gene: .
V gene: TRBV28
J gene: TRBJ1-2
clone size: few
CDR3 DNA: TGTGCCAGCACCTTCGGGACAATTAAGGACTATGGCTACGCCTTC
CDR3 protein: CASTFGTIKDYGYAF

D gene: .
V gene: TRBV6-1
J gene: TRBJ2-7
clone size: few
CDR3 DNA: TGTGCCAGCAGTGGCCTCGTCAGGCGGACCGATCAGTACTTC
CDR3 protein: CASSGLVRRTDQYF

D gene: .
V gene: TRBV4-1
J gene: TRBJ1-2
clone size: .
CDR3 DNA: TGCGCCAGCAGCCAAGAACCCTGGGGGTCTAACTATGGCTACACCTTC
CDR3 protein: CASSQEPWGSNYGYTF

D gene: .
V gene: TRBV12-3/TRBV12-4
J gene: TRBJ1-1
clone size: .
CDR3 DNA: TGTGCCAGCAGTGGGGGTTGGGGGTGGGGCACTGAAGCTTTCTTT
CDR3 protein: CASSGGWGWGTEAFF

D gene: .
V gene: TRBV5-1
J gene: TRBJ2-5
clone size: many
CDR3 DNA: TGCGCCAGCAGCTTTAGGGGCCGGATTGTGGAGACCCAGTACTTC
CDR3 protein: CASSFRGRIVETQYF

D gene: TRBD2
V gene: TRBV6-5
J gene: TRBJ2-7
clone size: many
CDR3 DNA: TGTGCCAGCAGTTACTCCAGGACTAGCGGGACCTCCGAGCAGTACTTC
CDR3 protein: CASSYSRTSGTSEQYF

D gene: .
V gene: TRBV20-1
J gene: TRBJ1-5
clone size: .
CDR3 DNA: TGCAGTGCGGATACAGGGAGCCGGCAGCCCCAGCATTTT
CDR3 protein: CSADTGSRQPQHF

D gene: .
V gene: TRBV11-2
J gene: TRBJ2-3
clone size: .
CDR3 DNA: TGTGCCAGCAGCTTCGGTCAGGGAGCAGATACGCAGTATTTT
CDR3 protein: CASSFGQGADTQYF

D gene: TRBD2
V gene: TRBV9
J gene: TRBJ2-7
clone size: many
CDR3 DNA: TGTGCCAGCAGCGTTACCGGGACTACCTCCTACGAGCAGTACTTC
CDR3 protein: CASSVTGTTSYEQYF

D gene: TRBD2
V gene: TRBV20-1
J gene: TRBJ2-3
clone size: few
CDR3 DNA: TGCAGTGCTATAGCGGGGGGCCCAGATACGCAGTATTTT
CDR3 protein: CSAIAGGPDTQYF

D gene: TRBD1
V gene: TRBV18
J gene: TRBJ1-1
clone size: few
CDR3 DNA: TGTGCCAGCTCACCACTGGCACAGGGGTTCAACACTGAAGCTTTCTTT
CDR3 protein: CASSPLAQGFNTEAFF

D gene: .
V gene: TRBV12-3/TRBV12-4
J gene: TRBJ1-5
clone size: .
CDR3 DNA: TGTGCCAGCAGTTTTGGTCCGCTCAATCAGCCCCAGCATTTT
CDR3 protein: CASSFGPLNQPQHF

D gene: TRBD2
V gene: TRBV19
J gene: TRBJ2-5
clone size: few
CDR3 DNA: TGTGCCAGTAGTAGATTAGCGGGGAGACAAGAGACCCAGTACTTC
CDR3 protein: CASSRLAGRQETQYF

D gene: .
V gene: TRBV28
J gene: TRBJ2-7
clone size: many
CDR3 DNA: TGTGCCAGCAGTTCAGGGTGGTCCGAGCAGTACTTC
CDR3 protein: CASSSGWSEQYF

D gene: .
V gene: TRBV12-3/TRBV12-4
J gene: TRBJ1-2
clone size: .
CDR3 DNA: TGTGCCAGCAGTTTAAAGGGCCACGGGGTAGGCGGCTACACCTTC
CDR3 protein: CASSLKGHGVGGYTF

D gene: TRBD1
V gene: TRBV7-2
J gene: TRBJ2-3
clone size: .
CDR3 DNA: TGTGCCAGCAGCCATAGCAGAGCGGACAGGGCCCACACAGATACGCAGTATTTT
CDR3 protein: CASSHSRADRAHTDTQYF

D gene: .
V gene: TRBV5-1
J gene: TRBJ2-7
clone size: many
CDR3 DNA: TGCGCCAGCAGCTTGGAGCTAGGGCGGGAGCAGTACTTC
CDR3 protein: CASSLELGREQYF